The clone carrying this T cell receptor beta chain was seen many times. The antigen remains unidentified. These data are taken from a study of T cells in Graves' hyperthyroidism and ophthalmopathy. Study outcomes and limitations: The majority of expanded thyroid clonotypes above 0.001 also appeared in blood.

Ophthalmopathy cases met thresholds of Clinical Activity Score at least 3, NOSPECS grade at least 4 and duration under 3 months. The CDR3 is 13 residues long. The germline gives CDR1 SNHLY, CDR2 FYNNEI. With 7 bases removed from V and 5 bases from J, the gap between germline ends came to 13 bases. There were TCR beta CDR3 regions amplified from RNA transcripts. With the HTBI primer set, the TCR CDR3 went through a first round of RT-PCR. A single record per CDR3 protein comes from TCRdb applying MiXCR to the multiplex PCR reads. The sample has hundreds of thousands of distinct CDR3 sequences, just under 20% seen once.

This TCR derives from a man between 40 and 49 years old with Graves' ophthalmopathy. The chain uses TRBV2 and TRBJ2-3, with D possibly being TRBD2 (7 bases). Sequenced material: blood. This chain's CDR3 is CASKGGAGDTQYF. The CDR3 nucleotides read TGTGCCAGCAAGGGGGGGGCGGGAGATACGCAGTATTTT.